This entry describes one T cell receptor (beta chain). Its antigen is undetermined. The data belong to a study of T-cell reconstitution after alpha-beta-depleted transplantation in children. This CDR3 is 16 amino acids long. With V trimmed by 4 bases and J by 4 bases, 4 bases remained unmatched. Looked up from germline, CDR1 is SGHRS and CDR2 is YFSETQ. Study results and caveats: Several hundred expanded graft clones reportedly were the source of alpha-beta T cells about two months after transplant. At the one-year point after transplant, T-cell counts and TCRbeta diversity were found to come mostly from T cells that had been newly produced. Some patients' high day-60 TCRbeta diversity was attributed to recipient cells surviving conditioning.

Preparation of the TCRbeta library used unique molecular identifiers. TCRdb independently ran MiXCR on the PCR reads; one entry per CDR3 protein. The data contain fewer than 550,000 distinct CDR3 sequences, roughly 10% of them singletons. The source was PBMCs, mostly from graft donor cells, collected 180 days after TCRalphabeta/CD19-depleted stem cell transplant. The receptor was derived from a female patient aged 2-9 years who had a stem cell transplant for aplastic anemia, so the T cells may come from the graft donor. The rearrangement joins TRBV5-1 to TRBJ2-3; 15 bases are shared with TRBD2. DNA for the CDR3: TGCGCCAGCAGCATCGGACTAGCGGGAGGGTCAGATACGCAGTATTTT. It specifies CASSIGLAGGSDTQYF.